This entry lists 20 T cell receptor beta chains sequenced from one sample in a study of tumor-infiltrating lymphocytes in primary liver carcinoma. The source of the blood RNA was unsorted whole blood, and germline DNA was extracted as well. From 400 to 500 ng total RNA, TCR beta cDNA was generated with a primer in the constant region. Generation of the TCR beta libraries relied on three nested multiplex PCR rounds using slightly modified ARM-PCR. TRBV1-TRBV30 forward primers and a C-beta reverse primer were used in the first two PCR rounds, which each ran for 9 to 10 cycles. TCRdb passed the multiplex PCR reads through MiXCR, listing each CDR3 protein once. The sample includes approximately 300,000 distinct CDR3 sequences, about 62% of them seen just once. The source material was peripheral blood. These receptors came from a man aged 35-49 years with primary liver carcinoma and hepatitis B virus infection.

The chain uses TRBV29-1 and TRBJ1-1; no firm D call. The CDR3 runs 14 residues. Germline-derived CDR1 and CDR2 are SQVTM and ANQGSEA. Trimming took off 2 bases at V and 1 base at J, with 11 bases between the two ends. The CDR3 nucleotides read TGCAGCGTTGAAAACGCAGGAAAGAACACTGAAGCTTTCTTT. Its protein is CSVENAGKNTEAFF.

This chain links TRBV11-2 with TRBJ1-2; 8 bases line up with TRBD1. In germline, CDR1 is SGHAT, CDR2 FQNNGV. After removal of 5 bases from V and 7 bases from J, the junction contained 9 bases not matched to a gene. The CDR3 runs to 14 residues. The CDR3 reads CASSTGTGFCGYTF. The CDR3 region has the DNA TGTGCCAGCAGCACCGGGACAGGCTTCTGTGGCTACACCTTC.

Comment on this clonotype: A single base separates this from a much larger clone, so it may be a read error. V and J are TRBV12-3 or TRBV12-4 and TRBJ1-1; D is possibly TRBD1 (6 bases). V shed 10 bases and J shed 6 bases, with 21 bases lying between them. This CDR3 is built from 14 residues. The DNA of the CDR3 is TGTGCCAACAGACAGACAGGCGAAGGCGCTGAAGCTTTCTTT. Encoded protein: CANRQTGEGAEAFF.

This clonotype was recorded at least ten times. The chain links TRBV6-6 to TRBJ2-4, with 14 bases lining up with TRBD2. With V trimmed by 6 bases and J by 5 bases, 9 bases remained unmatched. This CDR3 is built from 17 residues. Looked up from germline, CDR1 is MNHNY and CDR2 is SVGAGI (reference sequence). CDR3 in amino acids: CASRETSGRAGENIQYF. For the CDR3, the DNA is TGTGCCAGCAGGGAGACTAGCGGGAGGGCCGGGGAAAACATTCAGTACTTC.

Comment on this clonotype: A much larger clone is a single base away; this may be a read error. This rearrangement joins TRBV6-2 or TRBV6-3 to TRBJ2-2, with a tentative D call TRBD1 (6 bases). Germline lookup yields CDR1 MNHEY and CDR2 SVGEGT. The ends were cut back, 8 bases at V and 10 bases at J, with 17 bases in the middle. CDR3 length equals 13 residues. In DNA form, the CDR3 reads TGTGCCAGCTTACAGGGCGACCCCGAGGAGCTGTTTTTT. It translates to CASLQGDPEELFF.

Only a few counts were recorded for this clonotype. Being one base from a much bigger clone, this may be a read error. The chain employs TRBV6-1 and TRBJ1-1; 9 bases map to TRBD1. In germline, CDR1 is MNHNS, CDR2 SASEGT. Trimming removed 8 bases from V and 4 bases from J; junction bases left unmatched: 5. The CDR3 runs to 13 residues. Here the CDR3 reads CASPMTGGTEAFF. The CDR3 nucleotides are TGTGCCAGCCCCATGACAGGGGGCACTGAAGCTTTCTTT.

A note on this clonotype: This clone may be a read error of a much larger clone one base away. The chain combines TRBV7-8 with TRBJ2-3; 9 nucleotides match TRBD2. The CDR3 extends over 15 amino acids. Germline-derived CDR1 and CDR2 are SGHVS and FQNEAQ. The CDR3 DNA follows: TGTGCCAGCAGCTTGAAACTAGCGGGTGGAGATACGCAGTGTTTT. Translated, it gives CASSLKLAGGDTQCF.

This clonotype has a count of ten or more. A much larger clone lies a single base off, so this may be a read error. The chain recombines TRBV11-1 with TRBJ2-1; D call uncertain. The CDR3 has 14 amino acids. Germline CDR1 is SGHAT and CDR2 is FQDESV (reference sequence). The CDR3 here is CASSSSRIYNGQFF. The DNA of the CDR3 is TGTGCCAGCAGCTCCAGCCGCATCTACAATGGGCAGTTCTTC. The whole variable domain, filled in from reference TRBV11-1 and TRBJ2-1, reads EAEVAQSPRYKITEKSQAVAFWCDPISGHATLYWYRQILGQGPELLVQFQDESVVDDSQLPKDRFSAERLKGVDSTLKIQPAELGDSAMYLCASSSSRIYNGQFFGPGTRLTVL.

As regards this clonotype: With a much larger clone just one base away, this may be a read error. This rearrangement joins TRBV29-1 to TRBJ2-2; a possible D gene is TRBD2 (6 bases). The length of the CDR3 is 13 residues. Trimming took off 8 bases at V and 7 bases at J, with 17 bases between the two ends. The germline V gene encodes CDR1 SQVTM and CDR2 ANQGSEA. CDR3 nucleotides: TGCAGCATACGGGGACTGTTGAACGGGGAGCTGTTTTTT. It yields the protein CSIRGLLNGELFF.

The CDR3 DNA reads TGTGCCAGCAGTGCGTTGGGGGGGGGCAAACCCCAGCATTTT. Translating gives CASSALGGGKPQHF. The chain employs TRBV28 and TRBJ1-5; D is possibly TRBD1 (6 bases). This CDR3 is 14 amino acids long. V was cut by 5 bases and J by 10 bases, with 18 bases left in between. Germline lookup yields CDR1 MDHEN and CDR2 SYDVKM.

The gene calls are TRBV11-3 and TRBJ2-1, with 11 bases fitting TRBD2. Germline loops: CDR1 SGHNT, CDR2 YENEEA. V lost 5 bases to trimming and J lost 11 bases; unmatched junction nucleotides: 14. CDR3 size: 16 residues. CDR3 amino acids: CASSLRLLAGDGKQFF. The CDR3 DNA reads as TGTGCCAGCAGCCTAAGGCTACTAGCGGGAGATGGTAAGCAGTTCTTC.

Regarding this clonotype: The CDR3 carries no conserved terminal phenylalanine or tryptophan, so it likely arises from a read error. The genes are TRBV12-3 or TRBV12-4 and TRBJ1-2; 9 positions match TRBD1. The J segment lost 7 bases and the V segment lost 6 bases, leaving 6 bases of the junction unmatched. The CDR3 length is 13 residues. DNA for the CDR3: TGTGCCAGCAGCCTAACAGGGGGCGCTGGCTACACCTCA. Translated: CASSLTGGAGYTS.

For this clonotype: One end of the junction fails to match germline, which may point to a read error. The gene calls are TRBV7-3 and TRBJ2-1; 10 bases line up with TRBD2. This CDR3 contains 15 residues. The germline gives CDR1 SGHTA, CDR2 FQGTGA. CDR3 sequence (DNA): TGTACCAGCAGCTTAGGTAGCGGGAGGAGCGATGAGCAGTTCTTC. It translates to CTSSLGSGRSDEQFF.

This clonotype occurred many times. The chain employs TRBV6-5 and TRBJ1-2; D gene unclear. V lost 0 bases to trimming and J lost 3 bases, with 5 bases between them. The CDR3 is 13 residues long. Per the germline V gene, CDR1 is MNHEY and CDR2 is SVGAGI. CDR3 sequence: CASSYSADYGYTF. CDR3 sequence (DNA): TGTGCCAGCAGTTACTCGGCGGACTATGGCTACACCTTC.

A single count supports this clonotype. Possible read error: a much larger clone is one base away. CDR3 residues: CASSPSMGSETQNF. CDR3 in DNA: TGTGCCAGCAGCCCCAGTATGGGGTCAGAGACCCAGAACTTC. V gene TRBV12-3 or TRBV12-4 combines with J gene TRBJ2-5; D gene unclear. The CDR3 loop spans 14 amino acids.

Only a few counts were recorded for this clonotype. The chain links TRBV28 to TRBJ1-4; a weak D match, TRBD1 (6 bases). The germline V gene has CDR1 MDHEN and CDR2 SYDVKM. Trimming removed 8 bases from V and 1 base from J, with 8 bases in between. This CDR3 is 13 amino acids long. Here the CDR3 DNA reads TGTGCCAGCGGAGGGGGAACTAATGAAAAACTGTTTTTT. As protein: CASGGGTNEKLFF.

Points on this clonotype: Germline and junction disagree at one end, which may indicate a read error. The chain joins TRBV10-3 to TRBJ2-7, with 9 bases that match TRBD2. Germline V lookup: CDR1 ENHRY, CDR2 SYGVKD. This CDR3 comprises 14 residues. Here the CDR3 DNA reads TGTGCCATCAGGTCGGGACTAGCTTCCTACGAGCGGTACTTC. Protein product: CAIRSGLASYERYF.

About this clonotype itself: A read error may produce the germline difference seen at one junction end. This chain joins TRBV11-2 and TRBJ2-1; a weak D match, TRBD2 (6 bases). This CDR3 has 14 residues. The V gene's germline CDR1 is SGHAT and CDR2 FQNNGV. CDR3: CASSFRPGVNEQFF. CDR3 coding DNA: TGTGCCAGCAGCTTTAGACCGGGGGTCAATGAGCAGTTTTTC.

This clonotype was counted between two and nine times. The rearrangement links TRBV10-3 to TRBJ2-3; perhaps TRBD1 as D (7 bases). The CDR3 extends over 16 amino acids. Germline assignment: CDR1 ENHRY and CDR2 SYGVKD. Trimming removed 3 bases at V and 1 base at J, with 14 bases between. For the CDR3, the DNA is TGTGCCATCAGTGACAAGGACAGGAGGGGCACAGATACGCAGTATTTT. It yields the protein CAISDKDRRGTDTQYF.

Details on this clonotype: Possible read error: a much larger clone is one base away. The rearrangement joins TRBV6-2 or TRBV6-3 to TRBJ2-3; D is possibly TRBD1 or TRBD2 (5 bases each). The length of the CDR3 is 17 residues. The ends were cut back, 5 bases at V and 0 bases at J, with 18 bases in the middle. Looked up from germline, CDR1 is MNHEY and CDR2 is SVGEGT. CDR3 loop: CASSLMRNGTSTDTQYF. The DNA for the CDR3 is TGTGCCAGCAGTCTAATGCGAAACGGGACCAGCACAGATACGCAGTATTTT.